This T cell receptor (beta chain) was found in a study of blood T cells in healthy people across ages. Each donor's blood draw was roughly 9.8 milliliters of peripheral blood. The authors isolated at least 7 million PBMCs per sample. Each sample provided at least 6 micrograms of extracted total RNA. Worth noting for this clonotype: Its matching antigen is unknown.

CDR3 length equals 17 residues. Trimming cost V 4 bases and J 6 bases; bases outside gene matches: 15. Germline lookup yields CDR1 SGHRS and CDR2 YFSETQ. With a J-beta primer mix and a sample-barcoded 5' primer, a second PCR ran roughly 6 to 11 cycles. TCRdb recomputed calls from the 5' RACE reads with MiXCR, one row per CDR3 protein. The sample has over 1,500,000 distinct CDR3 sequences; around 48% are singletons. Study-level findings and limits: It was the long-lived donors that had more naive CD4+ cells and higher diversity than aged donors.

The chain is built from TRBV5-1 and TRBJ2-5, with 10 bases lining up with TRBD2. The clonotype originates from a woman aged 40 to 49 in good health. Sequencing was done on a sample of blood. CDR3 sequence: CASSPGSGGASGQTQYF. The CDR3 nucleotides are TGCGCCAGCAGCCCTGGCAGCGGGGGGGCCTCGGGGCAGACCCAGTACTTC.